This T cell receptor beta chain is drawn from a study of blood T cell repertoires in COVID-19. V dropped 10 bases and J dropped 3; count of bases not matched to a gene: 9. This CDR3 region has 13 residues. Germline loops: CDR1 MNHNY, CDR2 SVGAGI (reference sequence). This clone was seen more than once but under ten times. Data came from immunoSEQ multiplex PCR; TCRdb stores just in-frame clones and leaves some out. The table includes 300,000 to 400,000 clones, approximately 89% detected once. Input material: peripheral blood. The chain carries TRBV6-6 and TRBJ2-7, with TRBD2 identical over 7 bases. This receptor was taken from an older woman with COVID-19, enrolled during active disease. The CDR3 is CATLSGTNYEQYF. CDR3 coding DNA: TGTGCCACCCTGTCAGGGACTAACTACGAGCAGTACTTC.